This TCR beta chain is from a study of T cell responses to AZD1222 COVID-19 vaccine. With 5 bases removed from V and 3 bases from J, the gap between germline ends came to 16 bases. The CDR3 spans 15 residues. Germline lookup yields CDR1 MNHEY and CDR2 SVGAGI. Assay: immunoSEQ multiplex PCR; the TCRdb copy retains only in-frame clones and omits some. This table has approximately 160,000 clones, around 90% appearing once. This receptor was obtained from an adult in good health. The rearrangement joins TRBV6-5 to TRBJ1-2; D not certain. Here the sequenced sample was peripheral blood, taken on day 0 of AZD1222 vaccination. This CDR3 reads CASSRTLLGDYGYTF. For the CDR3, the DNA is TGTGCCAGCAGTCGGACCCTTCTCGGGGACTATGGCTACACCTTC.